What follows describes a single TCR beta chain. The data originate from a study of T cells in Graves' hyperthyroidism and ophthalmopathy. The CDR3 loop spans 16 amino acids. In germline, CDR1 is KGHDR, CDR2 SFDVKD. After removal of 2 bases from V and 4 bases from J, the junction contained 8 bases not matched to a gene. Amplified TCR beta CDR3 regions came from RNA transcripts. With the HTBI primer set, the TCR CDR3 went through a first round of RT-PCR. TCRdb analysed the multiplex PCR reads with MiXCR anew, one entry per CDR3 protein. The sample yields approximately 480,000 distinct CDR3 sequences, less than 25% seen once. Each diagnosis drew on symptoms, thyroxine, TRAb, thyroid ultrasound and orbital computed tomography findings.

This clonotype was obtained from a young man with Graves' hyperthyroidism. The sequencing sample was made of blood. The chain is built from TRBV24-1 and TRBJ2-5, with 8 bases matching TRBD2. In DNA form, the CDR3 reads TGTGCCACCAGTGATTGGAACTCCGGGAGGGGAGAGACCCAGTACTTC. This translates into CATSDWNSGRGETQYF.